This TCR beta chain originates from a study of Ad26.COV2.S vaccination and SARS-CoV-2 variants. Trimming left V 2 bases short and J 0 bases short, with 11 bases between. This CDR3 has 15 residues. In germline, CDR1 is SGHAT, CDR2 FQNNGV. This table comes from immunoSEQ multiplex PCR, and its TCRdb copy is limited to in-frame clones, with some not included. The table lists hundreds of thousands of clones, 83% of them singletons. The treatment is: over 15 received Ad26.COV2.S at low or high dose, single or two shots; about 5 received placebo; per-sample allocation not given. It was on day 63 after the first vaccine or placebo injection that samples were taken. The vaccine antigen was prefusion-stabilized Wuhan SARS-CoV-2 spike.

The material was peripheral blood, obtained in a trial of Ad26.COV2.S vaccine versus placebo. The sequence was collected from a person between 18 and 65 years old who received the Ad26.COV2.S COVID-19 vaccine or a placebo. The chain has TRBV11-2 and TRBJ2-7, with D possibly being TRBD1 (5 bases). In DNA form, the CDR3 reads TGTGCCAGCAGCTTACAGGGTCACGGCTCCTACGAGCAGTACTTC. Protein product: CASSLQGHGSYEQYF. Full variable domain (remainder filled in from reference TRBV11-2 and TRBJ2-7): EAGVAQSPRYKIIEKRQSVAFWCNPISGHATLYWYQQILGQGPKLLIQFQNNGVVDDSQLPKDRFSAERLKGVDSTLKIQPAKLEDSAVYLCASSLQGHGSYEQYFGPGTRLTVT.